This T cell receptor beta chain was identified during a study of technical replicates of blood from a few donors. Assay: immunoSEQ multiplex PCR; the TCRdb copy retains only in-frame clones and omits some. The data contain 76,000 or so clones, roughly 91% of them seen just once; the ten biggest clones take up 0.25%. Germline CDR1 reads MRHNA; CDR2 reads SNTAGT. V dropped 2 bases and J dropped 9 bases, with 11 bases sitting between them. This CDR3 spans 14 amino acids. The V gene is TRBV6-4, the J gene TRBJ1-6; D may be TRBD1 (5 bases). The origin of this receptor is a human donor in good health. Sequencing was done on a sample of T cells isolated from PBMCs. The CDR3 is CASSDQQGGSPLHF. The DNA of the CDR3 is TGTGCCAGCAGTGACCAGCAGGGCGGTTCACCCCTCCACTTT.